These 27 T cell receptor beta chains share one sample of origin, sequenced in a study of cytomegalovirus exposure and HLA in healthy donors. The PCR had 60 Vbeta and 13 Jbeta primers. Only in-frame clones appear in the TCRdb table, and some are missing; sequencing was by immunoSEQ multiplex PCR. The sample lists about 57,000 clones; 70% to 90% were seen once. Sequencing used PBMCs. The receptor source for this set is a male donor in good health and CMV-seronegative.

The chain recombines TRBV19 with TRBJ2-7; 7 bases agree with TRBD2. Trimming took 8 bases from V and 4 from J; bases not matched to a gene: 5. The V gene's germline CDR1 is LNHDA and CDR2 SQIVND (reference sequence). The CDR3 contains 12 residues. For the CDR3, the DNA is TGTGCCAGTCCTGAGCGGGGTTACGAGCAGTACTTC. This sequence encodes CASPERGYEQYF.

This CDR3 reads CASSDSQVGSDEQFF. For the CDR3, the DNA is TGTGCCAGCAGTGACTCCCAGGTCGGTTCCGATGAGCAGTTCTTC. The chain recombines TRBV6-4 with TRBJ2-1; D is unclear. The germline V gene has CDR1 MRHNA and CDR2 SNTAGT. This CDR3 is 15 amino acids long. Trimming removed 0 bases from V and 8 bases from J, with 14 bases in between.

Note on this clone: Its ends do not fully match the called genes, so a read error is possible. V usage is TRBV10-3 and J usage is TRBJ2-7; 8 bases map to TRBD1. The CDR3 contains 15 residues. Germline assignment: CDR1 ENHRY and CDR2 SYGVKD. The CDR3 DNA reads as TGTGCCATGAGTGGTTTCACAGGGGGATTTGACGAGCAGTACTTC. Residues: CAMSGFTGGFDEQYF.

The CDR3 sequence: CAIKAGSANTGELFF. CDR3 nucleotide sequence: TGTGCCATAAAAGCAGGGTCGGCGAACACCGGGGAGCTGTTTTTT. The chain has TRBV19 and TRBJ2-2, with D possibly TRBD1 on 5 matching bases. CDR3 size: 15 residues. Germline loops: CDR1 LNHDA, CDR2 SQIVND (reference sequence). Trimming pared 10 bases from V and 0 bases from J, leaving 15 bases between.

In this sample, this clone turned up a few times. The chain couples TRBV19 to TRBJ1-2; D is unresolved. CDR1 and CDR2 (germline): LNHDA, SQIVND (reference sequence). The V gene lost 0 bases and the J gene lost 0 bases, with 5 bases spanning the gap. The CDR3 extends over 14 amino acids. CDR3 coding DNA: TGTGCCAGTAGTATAGATCCTACTAACTATGGCTACACCTTC. It encodes CASSIDPTNYGYTF.

J is TRBJ1-2 and V is TRBV14, with 12 bases lining up with TRBD1. Trimming cost V 4 bases and J 3 bases; bases outside gene matches: 3. This CDR3 is 15 amino acids long. The germline V gene encodes CDR1 SGHDN and CDR2 FVKESK. The CDR3 sequence: CASSPGTGGYYGYTF. Written as DNA, the CDR3 is TGTGCCAGCAGCCCAGGGACAGGGGGCTACTATGGCTACACCTTC. Full variable domain (missing parts from reference TRBV14 and TRBJ1-2): EAGVTQFPSHSVIEKGQTVTLRCDPISGHDNLYWYRRVMGKEIKFLLHFVKESKQDESGMPNNRFLAERTGGTYSTLKVQPAELEDSGVYFCASSPGTGGYYGYTFGSGTRLTVV.

The J gene is TRBJ1-1, the V gene TRBV19; D not resolved. Germline loops: CDR1 LNHDA, CDR2 SQIVND (reference sequence). V dropped 5 bases and J dropped 2 bases, with 12 bases sitting between them. CDR3 length: 14 residues. CDR3 bases: TGTGCCAGTAGTTCGAGGGCAGCTAACACTGAAGCTTTCTTT. Translation: CASSSRAANTEAFF.

The rearrangement uses TRBV25-1 and TRBJ1-3; D perhaps matches TRBD1 (6 bases). The CDR3 loop spans 15 amino acids. V lost 6 bases and J 0 bases, leaving 12 bases between the germline ends. The germline V gene encodes CDR1 MGHDK and CDR2 SYGVNS. The DNA for the CDR3 is TGTGCCAGCAGACCAAGGGGGAGCTCTGGAAACACCATATATTTT. This gives the protein CASRPRGSSGNTIYF.

J is TRBJ1-4 and V is TRBV7-9; possible D gene TRBD1, 6 bases. Germline values: CDR1 SEHNR, CDR2 FQNEAQ (reference sequence). V was shortened by 5 bases and J by 7 bases, with 17 bases between the two germline ends. The CDR3 has 15 residues. This CDR3 is CASSVTGERTEKLFF. The CDR3 nucleotides are TGTGCCAGCAGCGTGACAGGAGAACGCACTGAAAAACTGTTTTTT.

This chain links TRBV11-2 with TRBJ2-3; D uncertain. The V gene lost 8 bases and the J gene lost 2 bases, with 20 bases spanning the gap. Germline V gene data show CDR1 as SGHAT and CDR2 as FQNNGV. The CDR3 length is 16 residues. In DNA, the CDR3 is TGTGCCAGCGGCACAACGTCCCGCAGAAACACAGATACGCAGTATTTT. Residues: CASGTTSRRNTDTQYF. Based on the CDR3 plus reference TRBV11-2 and TRBJ2-3, the full variable domain is EAGVAQSPRYKIIEKRQSVAFWCNPISGHATLYWYQQILGQGPKLLIQFQNNGVVDDSQLPKDRFSAERLKGVDSTLKIQPAKLEDSAVYLCASGTTSRRNTDTQYFGPGTRLTVL.

This CDR3 reads CSVEDRPRYPNTGELFF. The CDR3 region has the DNA TGCAGCGTTGAAGATCGTCCGCGTTACCCGAACACCGGGGAGCTGTTTTTT. V is TRBV29-1 and J is TRBJ2-2, with D uncertain. V was clipped by 0 bases and J by 0 bases, with 14 bases between them. Germline CDR1 reads SQVTM; CDR2 reads ANQGSEA. This CDR3 comprises 17 residues.

The rearrangement links TRBV6-1 to TRBJ2-5; 11 bases are shared with TRBD2. The CDR3 is 16 amino acids. J gave up 5 bases and V 4 bases, and 9 bases lay outside the gene matches. Germline V gene data show CDR1 as MNHNS and CDR2 as SASEGT. The CDR3 DNA reads TGTGCCAGCAGTGGGGGACTAGCGGCTCTGGGGGAGACCCAGTACTTC. It encodes CASSGGLAALGETQYF.

The chain has TRBV4-3 and TRBJ2-1, with 7 nucleotides matching TRBD1. V was clipped by 2 bases and J by 9 bases; unmatched bases: 4. Germline-derived CDR1 and CDR2 are LGHNA and YSLEER. The CDR3 spans 13 residues. This CDR3 reads CASSQPNRGEQFF. The CDR3, as DNA: TGCGCCAGCAGCCAACCCAACAGGGGTGAGCAGTTCTTC.

This chain uses TRBV4-3 with TRBJ1-1, with 7 bases lining up with TRBD1. The CDR3 spans 15 residues. V was clipped by 0 bases and J by 3 bases; unmatched bases: 4. CDR1 and CDR2 (germline): LGHNA, YSLEER. The CDR3 reads CASSQEPGGYTEAFF. In DNA, the CDR3 is TGCGCCAGCAGCCAAGAACCAGGGGGGTACACTGAAGCTTTCTTT.

The V gene is TRBV7-9, the J gene TRBJ2-5; 9 bases fit TRBD1. Per the germline V gene, CDR1 is SEHNR and CDR2 is FQNEAQ (reference sequence). V was pared by 3 bases and J by 5 bases, with 7 bases of the junction left unmatched. This CDR3 is built from 15 residues. CDR3 in amino acids: CASSFNTGGAETQYF. The CDR3 DNA is TGTGCCAGCAGCTTCAATACAGGGGGCGCGGAGACCCAGTACTTC. Variable domain in full (rest from reference TRBV7-9 and TRBJ2-5): DTGVSQNPRHKITKRGQNVTFRCDPISEHNRLYWYRQTLGQGPEFLTYFQNEAQLEKSRLLSDRFSAERPKGSFSTLEIQRTEQGDSAMYLCASSFNTGGAETQYFGPGTRLLVL.

In its sample, this clone was seen once. This sequence joins TRBV7-2 and TRBJ1-2; 9 bases fit TRBD1. Germline trimming cut 0 bases from V and 12 bases from J; bases unmatched to any gene: 8. The CDR3 is 14 amino acids. CDR1 and CDR2 from the germline V gene are SGHTA and FQGNSA. The CDR3 sequence is CASSLAGTGKIHTF. The CDR3 DNA reads as TGTGCCAGCAGCTTAGCCGGGACAGGGAAGATTCACACCTTC.

The chain employs TRBV7-3 and TRBJ2-1, with 14 bases identical to TRBD2. J gave up 6 bases and V 5 bases, and 3 bases lay outside the gene matches. CDR1 is SGHTA, CDR2 FQGTGA, per germline. The CDR3 runs to 15 residues. The CDR3 DNA sequence: TGTGCCAGCAGCCGACTAGCGGGGGGGCCCAATGAGCAGTTCTTC. Translating gives CASSRLAGGPNEQFF.

J is TRBJ2-1 and V is TRBV7-9; D gene uncertain. CDR1 SEHNR and CDR2 FQNEAQ come from the germline V gene (reference sequence). V shed 10 bases and J shed 8 bases, with 9 bases lying between them. The CDR3 runs to 10 residues. CDR3 DNA: TGTGCCACCCGCCGGGATGAGCAGTTCTTC. Translated: CATRRDEQFF.

The chain is built from TRBV6-1 and TRBJ2-7; 7 positions agree with TRBD1. Trimming took 4 bases from V and 2 from J; bases not matched to a gene: 8. Germline CDR1 and CDR2: MNHNS and SASEGT. The CDR3 is 15 amino acids. In DNA, the CDR3 is TGTGCCAGCAGTGGATTGCAGGGGACAGCCTACGAGCAGTACTTC. As protein: CASSGLQGTAYEQYF.

The count of this clone is one. The chain employs TRBV9 and TRBJ2-3, with TRBD2 identical over 7 bases. Trimming cost V 3 bases and J 2 bases; bases outside gene matches: 6. The CDR3 is made up of 15 amino acids. Germline values: CDR1 SGDLS, CDR2 YYNGEE. This chain's CDR3 is CASSENGGITDTQYF. In DNA, the CDR3 is TGTGCCAGCAGCGAGAACGGGGGGATCACAGATACGCAGTATTTT.

V gene TRBV5-8 combines with J gene TRBJ2-5; TRBD1 might be the D (8 bases). Germline CDR1 SGHTS, CDR2 YDEGEE. This CDR3 spans 16 amino acids. V lost 3 bases and J 2 bases, leaving 17 bases between the germline ends. The CDR3 coding sequence is TGTGCCAGCAGCTCCGGGGGGAGACAGGGGCAAGAGACCCAGTACTTC. Protein sequence: CASSSGGRQGQETQYF.

The chain is built from TRBV6-5 and TRBJ1-1, with TRBD1 identical over 8 bases. The CDR3 runs 14 residues. Germline trimming cut 5 bases from V and 2 bases from J; bases unmatched to any gene: 4. CDR1 is MNHEY and CDR2 is SVGAGI in the germline V gene. CDR3 sequence (DNA): TGTGCCAGCAGTCCCGGGACAGGTAACACTGAAGCTTTCTTT. Translation: CASSPGTGNTEAFF.

The chain combines TRBV14 with TRBJ2-5; D is perhaps TRBD1 (6 bases). Germline V gives CDR1 SGHDN, CDR2 FVKESK. V dropped 4 bases and J dropped 7 bases, with 16 bases sitting between them. This CDR3 comprises 14 residues. The CDR3 nucleotides are TGTGCCAGCAGCCTCCGACAGGCTTCAGGGACCCAGTACTTC. Its protein product is CASSLRQASGTQYF. Based on the CDR3 plus reference TRBV14 and TRBJ2-5, the full variable domain is EAGVTQFPSHSVIEKGQTVTLRCDPISGHDNLYWYRRVMGKEIKFLLHFVKESKQDESGMPNNRFLAERTGGTYSTLKVQPAELEDSGVYFCASSLRQASGTQYFGPGTRLLVL.

V gene TRBV2 combines with J gene TRBJ1-2; no clear D. Deletions cut 4 bases from V and 0 bases from J, with 15 bases between. In germline, CDR1 is SNHLY, CDR2 FYNNEI. The CDR3 is 16 residues long. In DNA, the CDR3 is TGTGCCAGCAGTGCGGGGAGAGCTACTGCTAACTATGGCTACACCTTC. It specifies CASSAGRATANYGYTF.

This clone was seen more than once but under ten times. The rearrangement uses TRBV7-3 and TRBJ1-1; D might be TRBD1 (5 bases). V dropped 0 bases and J dropped 0 bases, with 11 bases sitting between them. This CDR3 is 16 amino acids long. Germline V gene data show CDR1 as SGHTA and CDR2 as FQGTGA. The DNA of the CDR3 is TGTGCCAGCAGCTTAACGTGGGGCCCCATGAACACTGAAGCTTTCTTT. Translated, it gives CASSLTWGPMNTEAFF.

The V call is TRBV6-5, the J call TRBJ1-6; D possibly corresponds to TRBD1 (6 bases). Germline V gene sequence: CDR1 MNHEY, CDR2 SVGAGI. V lost 5 bases to trimming and J lost 5 bases, with 10 bases between them. This CDR3 comprises 14 residues. In nucleotides, the CDR3 is TGTGCCAGCAGTAAGGGACATAATAATTCACCCCTCCACTTT. It is translated as CASSKGHNNSPLHF.

The chain links TRBV19 to TRBJ2-3; D is perhaps TRBD2 (5 bases). V lost 6 bases and J lost 5, with 15 bases in between. Germline CDR1 reads LNHDA; CDR2 reads SQIVND (reference sequence). This CDR3 has 14 residues. CDR3 protein: CASSRGVSEDTQYF. The CDR3, as DNA: TGTGCCAGTAGCCGGGGAGTAAGTGAAGATACGCAGTATTTT.